This T cell receptor (beta chain) comes out of a study of blood T cell repertoires in COVID-19. Overall study: Sources were T cells, B-cell-depleted T cells, or PBMCs; the material itself was cDNA or gDNA.

This clone was seen once. The CDR3 loop spans 15 amino acids. Germline V lookup: CDR1 SEHNR, CDR2 FQNEAQ (reference sequence). The ends were cut back, 0 bases at V and 0 bases at J, with 8 bases in the middle. Authors' analysis steps: Estimated nucleated cell counts came from reference gene primer amplification. Sequencing was performed with immunoSEQ multiplex PCR; in TCRdb, only in-frame clones are kept and a portion is missing. V and J calls and clone size are given by that table; D and trimming were obtained from the DNA. The sample shows hundreds of thousands of clones, 65% to 90% of them seen only once.

The clonotype originates from a woman in her 70s with acute or convalescent COVID-19. Sequencing was performed on peripheral blood. V gene TRBV7-9 combines with J gene TRBJ1-2; no definite D call. CDR3 in amino acids: CASSLARLPNYGYTF. The CDR3, as DNA: TGTGCCAGCAGCTTAGCGCGGCTCCCTAACTATGGCTACACCTTC.